Sequencing of this T cell receptor beta chain was carried out in a study of blood T cell repertoires in COVID-19. Study overall: Sites across the United States, Italy and Spain contributed samples from acute and convalescent COVID-19. T cells, B-cell-depleted T cells, or PBMCs supplied cDNA or gDNA.

In the study's own analysis: Amplified reference gene primers provided the basis for estimating nucleated cell counts. The protocol was immunoSEQ multiplex PCR, while the TCRdb copy is restricted to in-frame clones and leaves out a portion. V, J and clone size reflect that table, while D and trimming were determined from the DNA. This sample carries about 78,000 clones, roughly 88% of them seen once, and the ten largest clones take under 1.1%. Trimming left V 7 bases short and J 2 bases short, with 11 bases between. The CDR3 loop spans 14 amino acids. Germline V gene lookup returns CDR1 LNHDA and CDR2 SQIVND (reference sequence).

This clonotype was obtained from a woman aged 50 to 60 in a cohort sampled during active COVID-19. V and J are TRBV19 and TRBJ1-4, with a weak D call TRBD1 (6 bases). Input material: peripheral blood. Written as DNA, the CDR3 is TGTGCCAGTACCTCTCAGGGGACTAATGAAAAACTGTTTTTT. This translates into CASTSQGTNEKLFF.